Below are 20 T cell receptor beta chains sequenced from a single sample in a study of ipilimumab plus nivolumab after autologous stem cell transplantation. Clones were read by immunoSEQ multiplex PCR, and TCRdb kept only the in-frame ones, dropping some. The sample has 15,000 or so clones; over 60% are singletons. Material: PBMCs, obtained in a trial of ipilimumab plus nivolumab as post-transplant consolidation. The source is a male donor with diffuse large B-cell lymphoma.

The chain links TRBV30 to TRBJ2-4; weak D call: TRBD1 (5 bases). Germline V gene lookup returns CDR1 GTSNPN and CDR2 SVGIG (reference sequence). This CDR3 is built from 14 residues. Deletions cut 3 bases from V and 0 bases from J, with 9 bases between. CDR3 sequence: CAWRQVLAKNIQYF. CDR3 DNA: TGTGCCTGGAGACAGGTTCTAGCCAAAAACATTCAGTACTTC.

The chain carries TRBV7-9 and TRBJ1-1; no clear D. The CDR3 is 12 amino acids. The V gene's germline CDR1 is SEHNR and CDR2 FQNEAQ (reference sequence). The CDR3 nucleotides are TGTGCAAGTGGAGGGCGGAACACTGAAGCTTTCTTT. Protein sequence: CASGGRNTEAFF.

V is TRBV14 and J is TRBJ2-7, with TRBD1 as a possible D gene (5 bases). The CDR3 runs to 16 residues. The V end lost 3 bases, the J end lost 1 base, and 16 bases lay between the germline ends. Looked up from germline, CDR1 is SGHDN and CDR2 is FVKESK. The CDR3 DNA sequence: TGTGCCAGCAGCCACTGGACCAGGGAACAGTCCTACGAGCAGTACTTC. It specifies CASSHWTREQSYEQYF.

The genes are TRBV6-6 and TRBJ1-3; weak D call: TRBD1 (5 bases). This CDR3 region has 14 residues. Germline V gene lookup returns CDR1 MNHNY and CDR2 SVGAGI (reference sequence). V gave up 4 bases and J gave up 2 bases, with 9 bases separating them. The CDR3 sequence is CASSSGTPGNTIYF. The CDR3 region has the DNA TGTGCCAGCAGTTCCGGGACGCCTGGAAACACCATATATTTT.

J is TRBJ2-7 and V is TRBV5-4, with 9 bases that match TRBD2. From germline, CDR1 is SGHNT and CDR2 YYREEE (reference sequence). J was trimmed by 0 bases and V by 4 bases; bases with no gene match: 5. The CDR3 covers 15 residues. CDR3 bases: TGTGCCAGCAGCACCACTAGCGGGTTCTCCTACGAGCAGTACTTC. Its protein product is CASSTTSGFSYEQYF.

This clone has a handful of counts. J is TRBJ2-7 and V is TRBV18, with 8 positions matching TRBD2. The CDR3 has 16 residues. Unmatched junction bases numbered 12, after V lost 5 bases and J lost 3 bases. Germline V gene sequence: CDR1 KGHSH, CDR2 LQKENI. CDR3 region: CASSYYPSGGNYEQYF. Here the CDR3 DNA reads TGTGCCAGCTCATACTATCCGAGCGGGGGTAACTACGAGCAGTACTTC.

The sample holds a few counts of this clone. This chain links TRBV6-1 with TRBJ1-4, with a tentative D call TRBD1 (5 bases). The CDR3 length is 13 residues. Germline-derived CDR1 and CDR2 are MNHNS and SASEGT. V was clipped by 6 bases and J by 10 bases, with 15 bases between them. The DNA for the CDR3 is TGTGCCAGCAGCGGTGACAGTTTCGGAAAACTGTTTTTT. Encoded protein: CASSGDSFGKLFF.

The gene calls are TRBV28 and TRBJ2-1; 8 bases match TRBD1. After removal of 4 bases from V and 6 bases from J, the junction contained 11 bases not matched to a gene. Germline CDR1 MDHEN, CDR2 SYDVKM. This CDR3 has 16 residues. The CDR3 is CASSSPGTGGFNEQFF. In nucleotides, the CDR3 is TGTGCCAGCAGTTCCCCCGGGACAGGCGGATTCAATGAGCAGTTCTTC.

The chain employs TRBV19 and TRBJ2-5; 14 bases map to TRBD2. The CDR3 is 17 residues long. V was clipped by 4 bases and J by 5 bases; unmatched bases: 9. The germline gives CDR1 LNHDA, CDR2 SQIVND (reference sequence). The CDR3 sequence is CASSTRLAGGPGETQYF. In DNA form, the CDR3 reads TGTGCCAGTAGTACACGACTAGCGGGAGGGCCTGGGGAGACCCAGTACTTC.

This chain joins TRBV4-1 and TRBJ2-1; 11 positions agree with TRBD2. J was trimmed by 4 bases and V by 4 bases; bases with no gene match: 6. Germline-derived CDR1 and CDR2 are MGHRA and YSYEKL. The CDR3 covers 16 residues. DNA for the CDR3: TGCGCCAGCAGCCCCTTCGGGACTAGCGGATACAATGAGCAGTTCTTC. This translates into CASSPFGTSGYNEQFF.

The chain carries TRBV29-1 and TRBJ2-2; D perhaps matches TRBD1 (5 bases). The CDR3 is 13 residues long. V lost 7 bases and J lost 3, with 12 bases in between. Germline V CDR1 and CDR2: SQVTM, ANQGSEA. As DNA, the CDR3 is TGCAGCGCAAGCACAGGTGACACCGGGGAGCTGTTTTTT. Protein: CSASTGDTGELFF.

V usage is TRBV28 and J usage is TRBJ1-1; D is possibly TRBD1 (6 bases). The CDR3 spans 16 residues. Trimming stripped 7 bases from V and 8 bases from J, with 26 bases between. Germline CDR1 reads MDHEN; CDR2 reads SYDVKM. The CDR3 DNA sequence: TGTGCCAGCACCGAAGCAGGGGCAGGCCGTTTGGCGGAAGCTTTCTTT. Protein product: CASTEAGAGRLAEAFF.

Only a few counts were recorded for this clone. V usage is TRBV7-9 and J usage is TRBJ2-1; TRBD2 is a possible D gene (6 bases). In germline, CDR1 is SEHNR, CDR2 FQNEAQ (reference sequence). The V end lost 4 bases, the J end lost 5 bases, and 18 bases lay between the germline ends. There are 16 residues in the CDR3. CDR3 nucleotide sequence: TGTGCCAGCAGCTCGCCCCCGGGACTGGTGGACAATGAGCAGTTCTTC. As protein: CASSSPPGLVDNEQFF.

This chain uses TRBV7-6 with TRBJ2-7, with 9 bases aligning to TRBD1. Germline CDR1 and CDR2: SGHVS and FNYEAQ. The CDR3 loop spans 12 amino acids. The ends lost 5 bases at V and 7 bases at J; junction bases unmatched: 3. CDR3 sequence (DNA): TGTGCCAGCAGCGGGACAGGGATGGAGCAGTACTTC. This translates into CASSGTGMEQYF.

The chain has TRBV25-1 and TRBJ2-7; TRBD1 matches 8 bases. Germline assignment: CDR1 MGHDK and CDR2 SYGVNS. The CDR3 extends over 15 amino acids. With V trimmed by 8 bases and J by 9 bases, 18 bases remained unmatched. The CDR3 here is CASRRPGTGVLGQYF. CDR3 DNA sequence: TGTGCCAGCCGTCGCCCCGGGACAGGAGTTCTTGGGCAGTACTTC.

The chain links TRBV20-1 to TRBJ2-5; D could derive from TRBD1 or TRBD2 (5 bases each). CDR1 DFQATT and CDR2 SNEGSKA come from the germline V gene (reference sequence). CDR3 length: 11 amino acids. V lost 5 bases and J 8 bases, leaving 12 bases between the germline ends. CDR3: CSAQSRDTQYF. CDR3 sequence (DNA): TGCAGTGCTCAATCGAGGGACACCCAGTACTTC.

This clone was seen a few times. The V and J genes are TRBV14 and TRBJ2-1; D is unclear. The CDR3 is made up of 13 amino acids. V lost 1 base, J lost 7 bases, and 8 bases lay in between. The germline V gene encodes CDR1 SGHDN and CDR2 FVKESK. The CDR3 DNA reads as TGTGCCAGCAGCCAAGCGCCAAGAAATGAGCAGTTCTTC. This translates into CASSQAPRNEQFF.

The genes are TRBV18 and TRBJ2-5; 8 bases fit TRBD2. The CDR3 sequence is 14 residues long. From germline, CDR1 is KGHSH and CDR2 LQKENI. Unmatched junction bases numbered 4, after V lost 3 bases and J lost 4 bases. The CDR3 nucleotides are TGTGCCAGCTCACCGGGACTAGAGGTAGAGACCCAGTACTTC. Translation: CASSPGLEVETQYF.

This chain joins TRBV5-4 and TRBJ2-2; 8 nucleotides match TRBD1. The CDR3 spans 16 residues. The germline CDR1 and CDR2 sequences are SGHNT and YYREEE (reference sequence). Losses at the gene ends were 4 bases for V and 4 bases for J; bases not matched to a gene: 9. This CDR3 is CASSQTGVMTTGELFF. The DNA for the CDR3 is TGTGCCAGCAGCCAGACAGGGGTAATGACCACCGGGGAGCTGTTTTTT.

This chain uses TRBV7-3 with TRBJ2-7; TRBD1 might be the D (6 bases). V was pared by 4 bases and J by 5 bases, with 12 bases between. CDR3 length: 13 residues. Germline V CDR1 and CDR2: SGHTA, FQGTGA. The CDR3 protein is CASSSSGVNEQYF. The CDR3 DNA sequence: TGTGCCAGCAGCTCTTCAGGGGTCAACGAGCAGTACTTC. The full variable domain, with the rest looked up from reference TRBV7-3 and TRBJ2-7, is GAGVSQTPSNKVTEKGKYVELRCDPISGHTALYWYRQSLGQGPEFLIYFQGTGAADDSGLPNDRFFAVRPEGSVSTLKIQRTERGDSAVYLCASSSSGVNEQYFGPGTRLTVT.